A single sample gave rise to the 2 T cell receptor beta chains below, sequenced in a study of cytomegalovirus exposure and HLA in healthy donors. The PCR employed 60 Vbeta primers together with 13 Jbeta primers. Clones were sequenced by immunoSEQ multiplex PCR, and TCRdb holds only the in-frame ones, with some missing. The sample yields more than 65,000 clones, 74% seen once. The sample taken for sequencing was PBMCs. All receptors come from a woman aged 55-70 years in good health and CMV-seropositive.

This chain uses TRBV30 with TRBJ1-5; 7 bases agree with TRBD1. CDR1 and CDR2 from the germline V gene are GTSNPN and SVGIG (reference sequence). The CDR3 extends over 13 amino acids. The V gene end was trimmed by 2 bases and the J gene end by 4 bases; junction bases not matched to a gene: 2. The DNA of the CDR3 is TGTGCCTGGAGTTCACAGGGGAATCAGCCCCAGCATTTT. Translated: CAWSSQGNQPQHF.

In its sample, this clone ranks as medium-sized (0.01 to 0.1%). The chain combines TRBV5-1 with TRBJ1-1; tentative D call: TRBD1 (5 bases). Germline CDR1 is SGHRS and CDR2 is YFSETQ. V dropped 2 bases and J dropped 1 base, with 18 bases sitting between them. The CDR3 length is 17 residues. CDR3 nucleotide sequence: TGCGCCAGCAGCTTACTGCGTAACAGGCTCTGGAACACTGAAGCTTTCTTT. This encodes CASSLLRNRLWNTEAFF. Looking up the rest from reference TRBV5-1 and TRBJ1-1 gives the full variable domain: KAGVTQTPRYLIKTRGQQVTLSCSPISGHRSVSWYQQTPGQGLQFLFEYFSETQRNKGNFPGRFSGRQFSNSRSEMNVSTLELGDSALYLCASSLLRNRLWNTEAFFGQGTRLTVV.